Below, one TCR beta chain is given with its context. The CDR3 is made up of 15 amino acids. V gave up 1 base and J gave up 8 bases; unmatched junction bases: 4. The germline V gene encodes CDR1 SGHTA and CDR2 FQGNSA. This entry comes from a study of cytomegalovirus exposure and HLA in healthy donors. PCR employed 60 Vbeta and 13 Jbeta primers. Repertoires were generated with immunoSEQ multiplex PCR, while TCRdb's copy carries only in-frame clones and drops some. The table lists approximately 170,000 clones, 80% of them singletons. This TCR derives from a woman aged 50 to 65 in good health and CMV-seropositive. This chain uses TRBV7-2 with TRBJ1-6; 8 nucleotides line up with TRBD1. The sequenced material came from PBMCs. CDR3 bases: TGTGCCAGCAGCTTAGAGACAGGGGCTTATTCACCCCTCCACTTT. Amino acid sequence: CASSLETGAYSPLHF.